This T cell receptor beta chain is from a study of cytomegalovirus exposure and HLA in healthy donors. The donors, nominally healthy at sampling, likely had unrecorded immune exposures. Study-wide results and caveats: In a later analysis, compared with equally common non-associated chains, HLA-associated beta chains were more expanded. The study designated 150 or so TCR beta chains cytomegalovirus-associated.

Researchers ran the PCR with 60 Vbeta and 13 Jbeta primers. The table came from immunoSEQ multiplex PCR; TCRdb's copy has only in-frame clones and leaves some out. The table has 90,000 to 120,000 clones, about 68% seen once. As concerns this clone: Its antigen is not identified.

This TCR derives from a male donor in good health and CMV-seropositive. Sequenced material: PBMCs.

CDR3 DNA: TGTGCCAGCAATGAGGGACAGGGGAGTAGAGGATCACCCCTCCACTTT. Residues: CASNEGQGSRGSPLHF. J is TRBJ1-6 and V is TRBV6-4, with TRBD1 matching 10 bases. Per germline, CDR1 MRHNA and CDR2 SNTAGT. This CDR3 has 16 amino acids. J lost 10 bases, V lost 7 bases, and 13 bases had no gene match.